This TCR beta chain was documented in a study of blood T cell repertoires in COVID-19. On the study more broadly: Sites in the United States, Italy and Spain provided acute and convalescent COVID-19 samples. Nucleic acid was either cDNA or gDNA, and it came from T cells, B-cell-depleted T cells, or PBMCs.

This clone was seen only a few times. In the authors' methods: Estimation of nucleated cell counts relied on the amplification of reference gene primers. The method was immunoSEQ multiplex PCR; TCRdb's version includes in-frame clones alone and lacks a portion of them. That table is the source of V, J and clone size, and D and trimming were worked out from the DNA. The sample has roughly 97,000 clones; 85% to 90% are singletons. Material for sequencing was peripheral blood. The receptor's source is a middle-aged man with acute or convalescent COVID-19.

CDR3 sequence reads: CASSQVFHEQYF. The CDR3 DNA reads as TGTGCCAGCAGCCAAGTCTTTCACGAGCAGTACTTC. The chain uses TRBV14 and TRBJ2-7, with D unclear. V was shortened by 1 base and J by 5 bases, with 6 bases between the two germline ends. The length of the CDR3 is 12 residues. Germline CDR1 SGHDN, CDR2 FVKESK.